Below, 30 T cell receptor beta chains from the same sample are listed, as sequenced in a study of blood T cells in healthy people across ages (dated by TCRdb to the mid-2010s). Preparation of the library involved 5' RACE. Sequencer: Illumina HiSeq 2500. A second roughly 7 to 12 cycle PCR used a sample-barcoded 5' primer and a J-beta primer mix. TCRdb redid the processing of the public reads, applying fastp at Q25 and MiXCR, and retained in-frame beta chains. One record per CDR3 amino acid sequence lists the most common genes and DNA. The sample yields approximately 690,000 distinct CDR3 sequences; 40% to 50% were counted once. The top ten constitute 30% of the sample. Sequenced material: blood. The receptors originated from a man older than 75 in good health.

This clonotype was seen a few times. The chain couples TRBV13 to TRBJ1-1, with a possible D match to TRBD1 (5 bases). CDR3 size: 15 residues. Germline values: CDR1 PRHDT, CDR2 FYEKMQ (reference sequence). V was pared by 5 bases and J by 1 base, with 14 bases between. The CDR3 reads CASSPTTDKNTEAFF. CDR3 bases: TGTGCCAGCAGCCCGACGACAGACAAGAACACTGAAGCTTTCTTT.

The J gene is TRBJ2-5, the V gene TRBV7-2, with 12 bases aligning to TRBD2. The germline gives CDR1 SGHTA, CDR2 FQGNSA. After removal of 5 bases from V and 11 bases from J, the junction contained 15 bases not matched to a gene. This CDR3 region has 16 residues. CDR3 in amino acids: CASSLQGLAGSNEQYF. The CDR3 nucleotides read TGTGCCAGCAGCCTACAAGGACTAGCGGGGAGCAATGAGCAGTACTTC.

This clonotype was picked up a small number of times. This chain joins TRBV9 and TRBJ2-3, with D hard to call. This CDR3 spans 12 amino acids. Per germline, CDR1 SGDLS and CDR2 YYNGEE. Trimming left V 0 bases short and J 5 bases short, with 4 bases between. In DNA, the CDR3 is TGTGCCAGCAGCGTAGGTAAAGATACGCAGTATTTT. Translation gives CASSVGKDTQYF.

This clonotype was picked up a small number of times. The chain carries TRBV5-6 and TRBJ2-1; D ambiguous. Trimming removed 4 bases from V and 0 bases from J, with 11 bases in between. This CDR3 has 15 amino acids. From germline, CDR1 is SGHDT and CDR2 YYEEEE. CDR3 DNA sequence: TGTGCCAGCAGCACTGCGGAGAGCTCCTACAATGAGCAGTTCTTC. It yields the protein CASSTAESSYNEQFF.

The CDR3 nucleotides are TGTGCCAGCAGTGGGGACAGGGACAAGCAGTTCTTC. Its protein product is CASSGDRDKQFF. The V and J genes are TRBV6-5 and TRBJ2-1, with 9 positions matching TRBD1. The length of the CDR3 is 12 residues. V trimming: 5 bases; J trimming: 11 bases; junction bases outside the gene matches: 4. Germline V gene data show CDR1 as MNHEY and CDR2 as SVGAGI.

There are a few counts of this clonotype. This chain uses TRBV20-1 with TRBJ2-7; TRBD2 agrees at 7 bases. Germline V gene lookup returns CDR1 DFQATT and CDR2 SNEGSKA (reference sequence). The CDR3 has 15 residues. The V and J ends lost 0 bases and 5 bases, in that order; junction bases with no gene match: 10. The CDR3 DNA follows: TGCAGTGCTAGAGATAGGGCGGGAGTGAACCACGAGCAGTACTTC. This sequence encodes CSARDRAGVNHEQYF.

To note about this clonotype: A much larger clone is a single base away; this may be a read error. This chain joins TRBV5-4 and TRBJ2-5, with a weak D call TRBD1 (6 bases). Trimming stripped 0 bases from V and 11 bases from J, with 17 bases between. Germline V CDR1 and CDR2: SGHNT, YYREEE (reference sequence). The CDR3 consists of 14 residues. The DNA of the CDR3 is TGTGCCAGCAGCTTGGACCTCGGGACAAGAGGGCAGTACTTC. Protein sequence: CASSLDLGTRGQYF.

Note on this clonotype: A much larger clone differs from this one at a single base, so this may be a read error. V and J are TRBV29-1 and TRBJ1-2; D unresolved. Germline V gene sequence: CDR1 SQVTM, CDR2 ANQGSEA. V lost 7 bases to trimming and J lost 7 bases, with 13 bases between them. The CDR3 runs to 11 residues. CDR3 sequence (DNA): TGCAGCGGGGGTGAATCGGGTGGCTACACCTTC. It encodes CSGGESGGYTF.

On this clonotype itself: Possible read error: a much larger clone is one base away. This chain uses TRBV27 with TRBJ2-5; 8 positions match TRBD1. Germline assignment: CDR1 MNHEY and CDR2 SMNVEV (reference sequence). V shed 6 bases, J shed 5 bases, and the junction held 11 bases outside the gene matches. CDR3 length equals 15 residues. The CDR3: CASRSVTGAWETQYF. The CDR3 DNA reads TGTGCCAGCAGGTCCGTGACAGGGGCTTGGGAGACCCAGTACTTC.

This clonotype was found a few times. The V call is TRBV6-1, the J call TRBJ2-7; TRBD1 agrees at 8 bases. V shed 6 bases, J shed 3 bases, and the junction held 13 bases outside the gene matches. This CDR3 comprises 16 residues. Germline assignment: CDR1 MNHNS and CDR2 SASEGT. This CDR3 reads CASRSGQGGILYEQYF. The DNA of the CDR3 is TGTGCCAGCAGATCCGGACAGGGTGGGATCCTCTACGAGCAGTACTTC.

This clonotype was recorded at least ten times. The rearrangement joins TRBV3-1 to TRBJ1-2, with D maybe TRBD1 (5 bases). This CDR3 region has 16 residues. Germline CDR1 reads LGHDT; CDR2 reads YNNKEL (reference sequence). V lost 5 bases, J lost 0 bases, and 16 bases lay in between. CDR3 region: CASSDRMGPTNYGYTF. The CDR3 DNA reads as TGTGCCAGCAGCGATCGAATGGGGCCGACTAACTATGGCTACACCTTC.

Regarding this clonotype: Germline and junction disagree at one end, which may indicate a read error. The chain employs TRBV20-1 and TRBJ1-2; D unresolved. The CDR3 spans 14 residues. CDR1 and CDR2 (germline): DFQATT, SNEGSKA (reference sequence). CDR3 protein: CSAREPGSNYSYTF. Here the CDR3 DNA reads TGCAGTGCTAGAGAACCGGGCTCAAACTATAGCTACACCTTC.

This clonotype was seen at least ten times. CDR3 region: CASSPGGFTQPQHF. The CDR3 coding sequence is TGTGCCAGCAGCCCAGGGGGTTTCACTCAGCCCCAGCATTTT. The gene calls are TRBV7-2 and TRBJ1-5; 7 nucleotides agree with TRBD1. This CDR3 spans 14 amino acids. Losses at the gene ends were 5 bases for V and 6 bases for J; bases not matched to a gene: 7. The germline CDR1 and CDR2 sequences are SGHTA and FQGNSA. The complete variable domain, with remaining parts taken from reference TRBV7-2 and TRBJ1-5, reads GAGVSQSPSNKVTEKGKDVELRCDPISGHTALYWYRQSLGQGLEFLIYFQGNSAPDKSGLPSDRFSAERTGGSVSTLTIQRTQQEDSAVYLCASSPGGFTQPQHFGDGTRLSIL.

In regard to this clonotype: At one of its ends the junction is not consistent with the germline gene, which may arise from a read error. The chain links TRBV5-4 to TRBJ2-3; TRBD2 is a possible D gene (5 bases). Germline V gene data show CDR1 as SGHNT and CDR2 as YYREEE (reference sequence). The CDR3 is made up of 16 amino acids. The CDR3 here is CTSSLAKTGSTDTQYF. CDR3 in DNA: TGTACCAGCAGCTTGGCCAAAACGGGGAGCACAGATACGCAGTATTTT.

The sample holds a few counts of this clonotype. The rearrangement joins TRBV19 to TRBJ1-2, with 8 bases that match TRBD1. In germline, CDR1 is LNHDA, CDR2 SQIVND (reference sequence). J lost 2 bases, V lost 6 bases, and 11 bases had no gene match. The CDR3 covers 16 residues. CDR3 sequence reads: CASRRGGQGSNYGYTF. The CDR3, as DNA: TGTGCCAGTAGAAGGGGAGGACAGGGTAGCAACTATGGCTACACCTTC.

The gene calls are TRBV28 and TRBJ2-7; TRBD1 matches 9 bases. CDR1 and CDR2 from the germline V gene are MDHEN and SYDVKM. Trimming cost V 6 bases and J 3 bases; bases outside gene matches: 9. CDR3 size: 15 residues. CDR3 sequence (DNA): TGTGCCAGCAGCAACCCGGGACAGGGACTCTACGAGCAGTACTTC. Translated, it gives CASSNPGQGLYEQYF.

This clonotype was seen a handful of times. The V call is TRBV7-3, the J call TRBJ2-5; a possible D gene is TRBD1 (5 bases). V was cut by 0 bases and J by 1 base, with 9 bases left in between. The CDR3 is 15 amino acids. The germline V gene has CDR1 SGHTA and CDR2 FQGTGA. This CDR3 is CASSLTGAVQETQYF. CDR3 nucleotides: TGTGCCAGCAGCTTAACAGGGGCCGTCCAAGAGACCCAGTACTTC.

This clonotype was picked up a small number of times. This chain's CDR3 is CASSTLQGRNIQYF. The CDR3, as DNA: TGTGCCAGCAGCACTTTACAGGGTAGGAACATTCAGTACTTC. The chain combines TRBV2 with TRBJ2-4; tentatively, D is TRBD1 (6 bases). CDR3 size: 14 residues. V was pared by 6 bases and J by 7 bases, with 16 bases between. From germline, CDR1 is SNHLY and CDR2 FYNNEI.

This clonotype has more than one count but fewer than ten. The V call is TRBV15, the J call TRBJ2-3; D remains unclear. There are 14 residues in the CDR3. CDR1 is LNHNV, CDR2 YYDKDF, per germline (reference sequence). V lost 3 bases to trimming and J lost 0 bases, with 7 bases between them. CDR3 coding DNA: TGTGCCACCAGCAGGCACCCTAGCACAGATACGCAGTATTTT. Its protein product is CATSRHPSTDTQYF.

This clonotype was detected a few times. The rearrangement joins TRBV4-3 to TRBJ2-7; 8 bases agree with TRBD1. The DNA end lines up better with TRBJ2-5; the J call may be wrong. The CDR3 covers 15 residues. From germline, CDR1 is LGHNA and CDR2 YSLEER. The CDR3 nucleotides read TGCGCCAGCAGCCAAGGGACAGGGATTTCCGAGACCCAGTACTTC. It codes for CASSQGTGISETQYF.

CDR3 in DNA: TGTGCCAGCAGCCCCACAGGGGCCCTAGAAACTGAAGCTTTCTTT. Its protein is CASSPTGALETEAFF. The V call is TRBV13, the J call TRBJ1-1, with 7 bases identical to TRBD1. Germline CDR1 is PRHDT and CDR2 is FYEKMQ (reference sequence). CDR3 length: 15 residues. With V trimmed by 5 bases and J by 5 bases, 11 bases remained unmatched.

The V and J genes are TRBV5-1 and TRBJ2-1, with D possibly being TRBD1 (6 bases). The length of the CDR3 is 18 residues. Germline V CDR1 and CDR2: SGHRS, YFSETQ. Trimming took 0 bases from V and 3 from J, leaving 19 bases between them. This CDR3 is CASSLATGSQSNYNEQFF. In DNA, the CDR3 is TGCGCCAGCAGCTTGGCCACAGGGAGCCAATCTAACTACAATGAGCAGTTCTTC.

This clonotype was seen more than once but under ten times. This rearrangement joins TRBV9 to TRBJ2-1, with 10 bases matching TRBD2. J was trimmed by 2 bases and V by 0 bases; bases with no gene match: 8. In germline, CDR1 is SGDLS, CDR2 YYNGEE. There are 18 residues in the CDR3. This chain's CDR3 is CASSVVPGLADTYNEQFF. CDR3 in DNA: TGTGCCAGCAGCGTAGTTCCCGGACTAGCGGATACCTACAATGAGCAGTTCTTC.

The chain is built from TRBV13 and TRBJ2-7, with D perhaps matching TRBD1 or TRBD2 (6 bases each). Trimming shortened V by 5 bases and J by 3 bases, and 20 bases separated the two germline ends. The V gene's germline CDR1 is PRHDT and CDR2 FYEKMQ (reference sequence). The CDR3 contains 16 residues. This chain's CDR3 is CASSQSTRGAYYEQYF. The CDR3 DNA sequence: TGTGCCAGCAGCCAAAGTACGAGGGGGGCTTACTACGAGCAGTACTTC.

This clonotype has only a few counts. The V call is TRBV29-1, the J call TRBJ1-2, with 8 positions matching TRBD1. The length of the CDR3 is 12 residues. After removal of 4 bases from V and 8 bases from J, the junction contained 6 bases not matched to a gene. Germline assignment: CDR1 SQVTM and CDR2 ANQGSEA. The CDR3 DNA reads TGCAGCGTTGCCCAGGGGGCGCGGGGCTACACCTTC. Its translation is CSVAQGARGYTF.

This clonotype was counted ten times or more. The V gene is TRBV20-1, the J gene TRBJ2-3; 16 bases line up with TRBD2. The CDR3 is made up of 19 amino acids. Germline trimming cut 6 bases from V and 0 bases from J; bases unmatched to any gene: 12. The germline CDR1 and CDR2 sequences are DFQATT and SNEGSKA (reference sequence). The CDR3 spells CSAPGTSGRAGESTDTQYF. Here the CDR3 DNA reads TGCAGTGCGCCCGGGACTAGCGGGAGGGCCGGCGAGAGCACAGATACGCAGTATTTT.

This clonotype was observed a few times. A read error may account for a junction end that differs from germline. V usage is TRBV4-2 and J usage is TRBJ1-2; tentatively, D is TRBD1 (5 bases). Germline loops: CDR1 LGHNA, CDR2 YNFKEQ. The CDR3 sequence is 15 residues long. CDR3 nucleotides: TGTGCCAGCAGCCAAGAAACTAGGACATATTGGGGCTACACCTTT. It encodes CASSQETRTYWGYTF.

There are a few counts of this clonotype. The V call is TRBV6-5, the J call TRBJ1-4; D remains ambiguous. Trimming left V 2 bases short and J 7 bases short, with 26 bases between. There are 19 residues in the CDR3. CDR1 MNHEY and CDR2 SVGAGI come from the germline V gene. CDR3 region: CASSYGLLTSHPNSEKLFF. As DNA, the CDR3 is TGTGCCAGCAGTTACGGGCTTTTAACATCCCATCCCAACAGTGAAAAACTGTTTTTT.

CDR3 residues: CASSPGGGTVNTEAFF. DNA for the CDR3: TGCGCCAGCAGCCCGGGTGGCGGCACGGTGAACACTGAAGCTTTCTTT. The rearrangement joins TRBV4-3 to TRBJ1-1; D remains ambiguous. Germline values: CDR1 LGHNA, CDR2 YSLEER. Between the trimmed V and J ends, which lost 4 bases and 0 bases, there was a span of 15 bases. The CDR3 has 16 residues.

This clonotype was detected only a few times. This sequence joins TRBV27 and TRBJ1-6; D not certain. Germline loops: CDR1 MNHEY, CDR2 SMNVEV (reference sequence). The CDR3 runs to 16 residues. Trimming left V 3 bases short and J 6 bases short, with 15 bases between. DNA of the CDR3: TGTGCCAGCAGTTTCGAGTATCCGCGGGGTAATTCACCCCTCCACTTT. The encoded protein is CASSFEYPRGNSPLHF.